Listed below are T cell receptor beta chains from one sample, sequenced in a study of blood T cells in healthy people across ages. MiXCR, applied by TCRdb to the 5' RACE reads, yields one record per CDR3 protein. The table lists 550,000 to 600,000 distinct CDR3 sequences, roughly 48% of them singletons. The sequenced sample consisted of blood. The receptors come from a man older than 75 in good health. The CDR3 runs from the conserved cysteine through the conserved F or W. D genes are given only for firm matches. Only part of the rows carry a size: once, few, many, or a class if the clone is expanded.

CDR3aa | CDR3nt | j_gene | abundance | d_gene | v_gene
CASRPRGSGSLTDTQYF | TGTGCCAGCAGGCCCCGGGGTAGCGGGAGTCTCACAGATACGCAGTATTTT | TRBJ2-3 | . | TRBD2 | TRBV7-2
CASSPIGAGVGTDTQYF | TGTGCCAGCAGCCCGATTGGGGCGGGAGTGGGGACAGATACGCAGTATTTT | TRBJ2-3 | . | TRBD2 | TRBV28
CASSAAGLSYNEQFF | TGTGCCAGCAGCGCCGCGGGACTCTCCTACAATGAGCAGTTCTTC | TRBJ2-1 | . | . | TRBV9
CATSDGDSDRTDTQYF | TGTGCCACCAGTGATGGGGACAGTGACCGCACAGATACGCAGTATTTT | TRBJ2-3 | . | TRBD1 | TRBV24-1
CASVRDPDTEAFF | TGCGCCAGCGTTAGGGATCCTGACACTGAAGCTTTCTTT | TRBJ1-1 | . | . | TRBV4-1
CASSTGVGEQFF | TGTGCCAGCAGTACAGGGGTCGGTGAGCAGTTCTTC | TRBJ2-1 | . | TRBD1 | TRBV2
CASSAQGLARTDTQYF | TGTGCCAGCAGCGCTCAAGGACTAGCTCGCACAGATACGCAGTATTTT | TRBJ2-3 | few | TRBD2 | TRBV9
CASKIGQGRYEQYF | TGTGCCAGCAAGATCGGACAGGGGAGGTACGAGCAGTACTTC | TRBJ2-7 | . | TRBD1 | TRBV7-2
CASSSSGQADEKLFF | TGTGCCAGCAGCTCCTCGGGACAGGCGGATGAAAAACTGTTTTTT | TRBJ1-4 | once | TRBD1 | TRBV5-5
CASSPRTSAGNTIYF | TGTGCCAGCAGTCCTAGGACATCAGCTGGAAACACCATATATTTT | TRBJ1-3 | . | . | TRBV6-6
CSANRAGGSYEQYF | TGCAGTGCTAACAGAGCGGGGGGCTCCTACGAGCAGTACTTC | TRBJ2-7 | few | TRBD2 | TRBV20-1
CASSSSNTGYISYEQYF | TGCGCCAGCAGCTCGAGCAACACAGGGTATATATCCTACGAGCAGTACTTC | TRBJ2-7 | many | . | TRBV5-1
CASSNRGVVSYEQYF | TGTGCCAGCAGCAACAGGGGGGTCGTGTCCTACGAGCAGTACTTC | TRBJ2-7 | once | TRBD1 | TRBV7-2
CSVISGGASEQFF | TGCAGCGTTATTAGCGGGGGGGCCTCTGAGCAGTTCTTC | TRBJ2-1 | . | TRBD2 | TRBV29-1
CASSLRAKSVFGEQFF | TGTGCCAGCAGCTTACGCGCGAAGAGTGTCTTTGGTGAGCAGTTCTTC | TRBJ2-1 | . | . | TRBV7-2
CASSHPTLYTQYF | TGTGCCAGCAGCCACCCCACCTTGTATACGCAGTATTTT | TRBJ2-3 | few | . | TRBV4-2
CSARRRTSGNYGYTF | TGCAGTGCTAGAAGAAGGACATCGGGGAACTATGGCTACACCTTC | TRBJ1-2 | few | . | TRBV20-1
CASSLQILGANVLTF | TGTGCCAGCAGCCTACAGATACTGGGGGCCAACGTCCTGACTTTC | TRBJ2-6 | many | . | TRBV7-3
CASSYSASPEERGRTDTQYF | TGTGCCAGCAGTTACTCAGCATCGCCAGAGGAGCGGGGGCGCACAGATACGCAGTATTTT | TRBJ2-3 | . | TRBD2 | TRBV6-2/TRBV6-3
CASSATGTSGRAYNEQFF | TGTGCCAGCAGTGCGACCGGGACTAGCGGGAGGGCATACAATGAGCAGTTCTTC | TRBJ2-1 | many | TRBD2 | TRBV6-1
CASSLPDRGGGYTF | TGTGCCAGCAGCCTACCGGACAGGGGTGGAGGCTACACCTTC | TRBJ1-2 | . | TRBD1 | TRBV4-2
CASSLDGGPFPETQYF | TGCGCCAGCAGCTTGGACGGGGGACCTTTCCCAGAGACCCAGTACTTC | TRBJ2-5 | few | . | TRBV5-1
CSARSGSRGSSHEQFF | TGCAGTGCTAGAAGCGGGAGCAGGGGAAGTTCGCATGAGCAGTTCTTC | TRBJ2-1 | . | TRBD2 | TRBV20-1
CASSFGLAGQETQYF | TGCGCCAGCAGCTTTGGACTAGCGGGACAAGAGACCCAGTACTTC | TRBJ2-5 | few | TRBD2 | TRBV5-1
CSARDVSGGTEAFF | TGCAGTGCTAGAGATGTTTCAGGGGGAACTGAAGCTTTCTTT | TRBJ1-1 | . | TRBD1 | TRBV20-1
CASRGRWGYTF | TGTGCCAGCAGGGGACGGTGGGGCTACACCTTC | TRBJ1-2 | few | . | TRBV27
CASSQGAQRSPLHF | TGTGCCAGCAGCCAAGGGGCACAGCGGTCACCCCTCCACTTT | TRBJ1-6 | . | . | TRBV3-1
CASRGTGEDTQYF | TGCGCCAGCAGGGGTACAGGGGAAGATACGCAGTATTTT | TRBJ2-3 | . | TRBD1 | TRBV5-1
CASSSSNSVNEQFF | TGTGCCAGCAGTTCTTCTAATAGCGTCAATGAGCAGTTCTTC | TRBJ2-1 | many | . | TRBV7-3
CASIDRDYEQYF | TGTGCCAGCATAGACAGGGACTACGAGCAGTACTTC | TRBJ2-7 | . | TRBD1 | TRBV28
CASSLWIQATQYF | TGTGCCAGCAGCTTGTGGATCCAAGCGACCCAGTACTTC | TRBJ2-5 | once | . | TRBV5-6
CASSSLPGQGMADTQYF | TGTGCCAGCAGTTCTTTACCGGGACAGGGAATGGCAGATACGCAGTATTTT | TRBJ2-3 | . | TRBD1 | TRBV6-6
CAIGRGDQQPQHF | TGTGCGATCGGCAGGGGGGACCAACAGCCCCAGCATTTT | TRBJ1-5 | . | TRBD1 | TRBV30
CASRPAGVSYEQYF | TGTGCCAGCAGGCCCGCGGGAGTCTCCTACGAGCAGTACTTC | TRBJ2-7 | . | TRBD2 | TRBV6-6
CASSLTGIYGYTF | TGTGCCAGCAGTTTGACAGGGATCTATGGCTACACCTTC | TRBJ1-2 | many | TRBD1 | TRBV27
CASSEALAEQETQFF | TGTGCCAGCAGTGAGGCGCTAGCGGAACAAGAGACCCAGTTCTTC | TRBJ2-1 | . | TRBD2 | TRBV25-1
CASSSSGGAGNEQFF | TGTGCCAGCTCAAGTAGCGGGGGGGCCGGGAATGAGCAGTTCTTC | TRBJ2-1 | few | TRBD2 | TRBV18
CVSSFELAGLDEQFF | TGTGTCAGCAGCTTCGAACTAGCGGGGTTGGATGAGCAGTTCTTC | TRBJ2-1 | . | TRBD2 | TRBV7-3
CASSYHPWLDRDQETQYF | TGTGCCAGCAGTTACCATCCCTGGCTAGACAGGGATCAAGAGACCCAGTACTTC | TRBJ2-5 | . | TRBD1 | TRBV6-2/TRBV6-3
CASSQPGQLYGYTF | TGTGCCAGCAGCCAACCGGGACAGCTCTATGGCTACACCTTC | TRBJ1-2 | . | TRBD1 | TRBV4-2